The rows below give T cell receptor beta chains drawn from one sample of a study of CD8+CD57+ T cells in acquired aplastic anemia. Each CDR3 protein gets one entry after TCRdb re-called the reads with MiXCR. The profile shows roughly 420,000 distinct CDR3 sequences, about 70% of them singletons. Sequenced sample: sorted CD4+, CD8+, or CD8+CD57+ T cells (not recorded which) from PBMCs. These receptors were taken from a human donor in good health, serving as a control. Both conserved end residues are part of each CDR3. The D gene is left open where the match is weak. Rows give clone size only sometimes, using once, few, many, or a class for an expanded clone.

V	size	D	J	CDR3	DNA
TRBV6-6	many	NA	TRBJ1-5	CASLGQGSGQPQHF	TGTGCCAGCTTGGGGCAGGGGTCGGGGCAGCCCCAGCATTTT
TRBV9	NA	NA	TRBJ1-2	CASSRECGTNYGYTF	TGTGCCAGCAGCCGAGAGTGTGGGACTAACTATGGCTACACCTTC
TRBV6-1	once	TRBD1	TRBJ1-6	CASSWDRGRNARSPLHF	TGTGCCAGCAGTTGGGACAGGGGTCGAAACGCGCGTTCACCCCTCCACTTT
TRBV24-1	NA	TRBD2	TRBJ2-7	CATSRGTSGGSDKQYF	TGTGCCACCAGTCGCGGGACTAGCGGGGGATCCGACAAGCAGTACTTC
TRBV2	NA	NA	TRBJ1-4	CASSLLRATNERLFF	TGTGCCAGCAGTCTCCTTCGGGCAACTAATGAAAGACTGTTTTTT
TRBV7-2	NA	NA	TRBJ1-4	CASSLTETPNEKLFF	TGTGCCAGCAGCTTGACCGAAACACCTAATGAAAAACTGTTTTTT
TRBV20-1	many	NA	TRBJ2-3	CSARDQDLRTDTQYF	TGCAGTGCTAGAGATCAGGACTTACGCACAGATACGCAGTATTTT
TRBV6-5	few	NA	TRBJ1-2	CASRRSNYGYTF	TGTGCCAGCAGACGATCGAACTATGGCTACACCTTC
TRBV7-8	NA	NA	TRBJ1-5	CASSFRGAQPQHFHF	TGTGCCAGCAGCTTTCGGGGCGCGCAGCCCCAGCACTTTCATTTT
TRBV30	NA	NA	TRBJ1-2	CAWSVGQRSNYGYTF	TGTGCCTGGAGTGTCGGCCAGCGATCTAACTATGGCTACACCTTC
TRBV5-1	once	NA	TRBJ1-2	CASSPRSIDDGYTF	TGTGCCAGCAGCCCTCGATCAATCGATGACGGCTACACCTTC
TRBV12-3/TRBV12-4	NA	NA	TRBJ1-1	CASSLSNTEAFF	TGTGCCAGCAGTTTGTCGAACACTGAAGCTTTCTTT
TRBV2	once	TRBD1	TRBJ1-5	CASNSQGTQPQHF	TGTGCCAGCAATTCACAGGGGACTCAGCCCCAGCATTTT
TRBV5-4	many	TRBD1	TRBJ1-2	CASSQGGTGLFGGYTF	TGTGCCAGCAGCCAAGGCGGGACAGGGCTTTTTGGTGGCTACACCTTC
TRBV20-1	NA	NA	TRBJ1-1	CSARVGEAFF	TGCAGTGCTAGAGTAGGAGAAGCTTTCTTT
TRBV7-2	NA	NA	TRBJ1-6	CASSLREAYSPLHF	TGTGCCAGCAGCTTAAGGGAAGCTTATTCACCCCTCCACTTT
TRBV12-3/TRBV12-4	NA	TRBD1	TRBJ1-1	CAIRGGAQGTEAFF	TGTGCCATCAGGGGGGGGGCGCAGGGCACTGAAGCTTTCTTT
TRBV20-1	NA	TRBD1	TRBJ1-2	CSPRDRSNYGYTF	TGCAGCCCACGGGACAGGTCGAACTATGGCTACACCTTC
TRBV6-5	many	NA	TRBJ2-7	CASSSPQVGPYEQYF	TGTGCCAGCAGTTCCCCACAGGTTGGGCCCTACGAGCAGTACTTC
TRBV5-6	NA	NA	TRBJ2-3	CASSLGVRGDPDTQYF	TGTGCCAGCAGCTTGGGAGTCCGGGGAGACCCCGATACGCAGTATTTT
TRBV2	NA	NA	TRBJ1-3	CASSRDRASGGNTIYF	TGTGCCAGCAGCAGAGATAGGGCATCCGGTGGAAACACCATATATTTT
TRBV18	many	TRBD1	TRBJ2-7	CASSPPGTGQTYEQYF	TGTGCCAGCTCACCACCCGGGACAGGGCAAACCTACGAGCAGTACTTC
TRBV19	NA	NA	TRBJ2-1	CASSIGEGTRNEQFF	TGTGCCAGTAGTATAGGAGAAGGGACTCGCAATGAGCAGTTCTTC
TRBV19	many	NA	TRBJ1-1	CASNTGLNTEAFF	TGTGCCAGTAATACGGGACTGAACACTGAAGCTTTCTTT
TRBV19	NA	NA	TRBJ1-2	CASSIGGDRYGYTF	TGTGCCAGTAGTATAGGGGGCGATCGCTATGGCTACACCTTC
TRBV12-3/TRBV12-4	many	TRBD1	TRBJ2-7	CASSMWDRTYEQYF	TGTGCCAGCAGTATGTGGGACAGAACCTACGAGCAGTACTTC
TRBV12-5	many	NA	TRBJ2-7	CASARGGSSYEQYF	TGTGCTAGTGCGAGGGGGGGGAGCTCCTACGAGCAGTACTTC
TRBV19	NA	TRBD1	TRBJ1-6	CASRGPGGTSPLHF	TGTGCCAGTCGGGGGCCAGGGGGCACGTCACCCCTCCACTTT
TRBV9	NA	NA	TRBJ1-3	CASSQAREVSGNTIYF	TGTGCCAGCAGCCAAGCGAGAGAAGTCTCTGGAAACACCATATATTTT
TRBV5-1	NA	NA	TRBJ1-2	CASSQLFDRGYTF	TGCGCCAGCAGCCAACTATTCGACAGGGGCTACACCTTC
TRBV10-3	NA	NA	TRBJ2-1	CASSEANNTKQFF	TGTGCCAGCAGTGAGGCGAACAATACGAAGCAGTTCTTC
TRBV11-3	NA	TRBD1	TRBJ2-7	CASSLARTGGEQYF	TGTGCCAGCAGCCTAGCGAGAACAGGGGGGGAGCAGTACTTC
TRBV10-1	NA	NA	TRBJ1-3	CATSRGQGNTIYF	TGCGCCACCTCGAGGGGCCAAGGAAACACCATATATTTT
TRBV5-1	NA	TRBD1	TRBJ2-1	CASSLRTGERQFF	TGTGCCAGCAGCTTGAGGACAGGGGAGAGGCAGTTCTTC
TRBV9	NA	NA	TRBJ1-5	CASSPRGDTDTQF	TGTGCCAGCAGCCCTCGCGGGGACACAGATACGCAGTTC
TRBV19	NA	TRBD1	TRBJ1-5	CASSLPGQGYQPQHF	TGTGCCAGTAGTCTACCCGGACAGGGATATCAGCCCCAGCATTTT
TRBV9	NA	TRBD1	TRBJ2-7	CASSVGRGPTMRYF	TGTGCCAGCAGCGTCGGCAGGGGGCCAACAATGAGGTACTTC
TRBV20-1	NA	TRBD1	TRBJ1-1	CSASAKDEAQGATEAFF	TGCAGTGCTAGTGCCAAGGATGAGGCGCAGGGGGCGACTGAAGCTTTCTTT
TRBV9	NA	NA	TRBJ2-7	CASSARDTTYEQF	TGCGCCAGCAGCGCACGGGACACTACCTACGAGCAGTTC
TRBV4-2	many	TRBD2	TRBJ2-1	CASSQDRRGGNYNEQFF	TGTGCCAGCAGCCAAGATCGTCGCGGGGGAAACTACAATGAGCAGTTCTTC
TRBV25-1	NA	TRBD1	TRBJ1-3	CASSEEVGQGYSGNTIYF	TGTGCCAGCAGTGAAGAGGTCGGACAGGGCTACTCTGGAAACACCATATATTTT
TRBV11-3	many	NA	TRBJ2-3	CASREDSGTDTQYF	TGTGCCAGCAGGGAAGATAGCGGAACAGATACGCAGTATTTT
TRBV20-1	NA	NA	TRBJ1-5	CSARDLRASSNQPQHF	TGCAGTGCTAGAGATCTCCGAGCAAGTAGCAATCAGCCCCAGCATTTT
TRBV2	NA	TRBD1	TRBJ1-4	CASSPAPGTANEKLFF	TGTGCCAGCAGCCCCGCGCCCGGGACAGCTAATGAAAAACTGTTTTTT
TRBV7-3	NA	TRBD2	TRBJ2-3	CASSLELAELQCF	TGTGCCAGCAGCTTAGAACTAGCGGAACTACAATGTTTT
TRBV29-1	few	NA	TRBJ2-2	CSVLPGELFF	TGCAGCGTCTTACCAGGGGAGCTGTTTTTT
TRBV19	NA	NA	TRBJ1-6	CASSTRPLDSPLLF	TGTGCCAGTAGTACCAGACCATTAGACTCACCCCTCCTCTTT
TRBV7-3	NA	NA	TRBJ2-3	CASGGGDTQYF	TGCGCCAGCGGCGGAGGGGATACGCAGTATTTT
TRBV7-8	NA	NA	TRBJ1-4	CASSLGGEHNEILFF	TGTGCCAGCAGCTTAGGGGGAGAGCATAATGAAATACTGTTTTTT
TRBV19	many	NA	TRBJ1-5	CASSIDWGTNQPQHF	TGTGCCAGTAGTATAGACTGGGGCACCAATCAGCCCCAGCATTTT
TRBV11-2	NA	NA	TRBJ1-1	CASSQELASVNTEAFF	TGTGCCAGCAGCCAAGAGCTGGCGAGTGTTAACACTGAAGCTTTCTTT
TRBV10-3	NA	TRBD1	TRBJ2-7	CAIRTGLDQPQQYF	TGTGCCATCAGGACAGGGCTCGATCAGCCCCAGCAGTACTTC
TRBV5-1	NA	NA	TRBJ1-1	CASSWAGNTEAFF	TGCGCCAGCAGCTGGGCTGGGAATACTGAAGCTTTCTTT
TRBV20-1	NA	NA	TRBJ2-3	CSAHHRTQGSTDTQYF	TGCAGTGCTCACCACCGCACGCAGGGGTCCACAGATACGCAGTATTTT
TRBV25-1	NA	TRBD1	TRBJ2-7	CASTGTGVCYEQYF	TGTGCCAGCACAGGGACAGGCGTCTGCTACGAGCAGTACTTC